This TCR beta chain was found in a study of Ad26.COV2.S vaccination and SARS-CoV-2 variants. Study details: Donor got 5x10^10 or 1x10^11 viral particles of Ad26.COV2.S.

The treatment denotes: 19 received Ad26.COV2.S at low or high dose, single or two shots; 5 received placebo; per-sample allocation not given. Day 63 after the first vaccine or placebo injection was the time point for sampling. Donation came from an adult in Boston who was aged 18-55 years. Sequencing was performed with immunoSEQ multiplex PCR; in TCRdb, only in-frame clones are kept and a portion is missing. In the table there are more than 300,000 clones, around 85% of which are singletons. Trimming took 5 bases from V and 4 from J, leaving 9 bases between them. This CDR3 is built from 13 residues. The sequence derives from a person between 18 and 65 years old who received the Ad26.COV2.S COVID-19 vaccine or a placebo. The chain employs TRBV12-3 or TRBV12-4 and TRBJ1-3; no firm D call. The sequencing here drew on peripheral blood, taken in a trial of Ad26.COV2.S vaccine versus placebo. The DNA for the CDR3 is TGTGCCAGCAGTCCAGAGTGGGGAAACACCATATATTTT. Translation gives CASSPEWGNTIYF.